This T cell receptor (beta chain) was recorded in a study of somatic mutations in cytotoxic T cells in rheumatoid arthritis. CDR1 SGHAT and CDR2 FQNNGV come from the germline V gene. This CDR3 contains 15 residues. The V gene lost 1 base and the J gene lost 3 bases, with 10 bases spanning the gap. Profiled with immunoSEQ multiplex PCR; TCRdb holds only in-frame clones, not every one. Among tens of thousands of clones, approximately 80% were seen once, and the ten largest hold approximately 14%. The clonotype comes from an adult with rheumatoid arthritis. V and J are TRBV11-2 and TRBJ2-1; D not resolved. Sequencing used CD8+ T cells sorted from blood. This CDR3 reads CASSLGPGGYNEQFF. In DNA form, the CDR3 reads TGTGCCAGCAGCTTAGGGCCAGGTGGCTACAATGAGCAGTTCTTC.